Following are 13 T cell receptor beta chains from one sample sequenced in a study of blood T cell repertoires in COVID-19. Measured with immunoSEQ multiplex PCR; TCRdb has only the in-frame clones, and not every one. The data hold around 250,000 clones, with about 87% observed a single time. Specimen: PBMCs or T cells enriched from blood (not recorded which). Receptor source: a woman between 40 and 55 years old who had been exposed to COVID-19.

J is TRBJ2-7 and V is TRBV28; 11 bases are a match to TRBD1. The CDR3 extends over 15 amino acids. The junction had 5 bases not matched to a gene; V was cut back by 4 bases and J by 3 bases. The germline gives CDR1 MDHEN, CDR2 SYDVKM. The CDR3: CASSSAGTGGYEQYV. In DNA, the CDR3 is TGTGCCAGCAGTTCCGCCGGGACAGGGGGCTACGAGCAGTACGTC.

This clone turned up a few times. This chain joins TRBV7-3 and TRBJ1-1; D call uncertain. Germline values: CDR1 SGHTA, CDR2 FQGTGA. V lost 5 bases to trimming and J lost 1 base, with 8 bases between them. The CDR3 totals 13 residues. CDR3: CASSPQPNTEAFF. DNA of the CDR3: TGTGCCAGCAGCCCACAACCGAACACTGAAGCTTTCTTT.

Written as DNA, the CDR3 is TGTGCCAGCAGCCCGGGACACACTTACGAGCAGTACTTC. Protein sequence: CASSPGHTYEQYF. The chain joins TRBV6-2 or TRBV6-3 to TRBJ2-7, with D tentatively TRBD1 (6 bases). Germline V CDR1 and CDR2: MNHEY, SVGEGT. The CDR3 is 13 residues long. Trimming shortened V by 6 bases and J by 4 bases, and 13 bases separated the two germline ends.

The chain employs TRBV4-3 and TRBJ1-6; D unclear. The CDR3 contains 17 residues. Trimming shortened V by 1 base and J by 1 base, and 11 bases separated the two germline ends. Germline CDR1 reads LGHNA; CDR2 reads YSLEER. The CDR3 protein is CASSQASEPSYNSPLHF. For the CDR3, the DNA is TGCGCCAGCAGCCAAGCGTCCGAGCCATCCTATAATTCACCCCTCCACTTT.

V usage is TRBV4-2 and J usage is TRBJ2-1; 9 bases agree with TRBD2. Germline CDR1 is LGHNA and CDR2 is YNFKEQ. V lost 4 bases to trimming and J lost 8 bases; unmatched junction nucleotides: 9. This CDR3 spans 15 amino acids. The CDR3 region has the DNA TGTGCCAGCAGCCCTATGGCGGGAGGGCTCGATGAGCAGTTCTTC. This gives the protein CASSPMAGGLDEQFF.

The V gene is TRBV28, the J gene TRBJ2-4; D perhaps matches TRBD1 (5 bases). V was trimmed by 5 bases and J by 6 bases, leaving 17 bases between them. The CDR3 has 15 residues. Germline values: CDR1 MDHEN, CDR2 SYDVKM. The CDR3 here is CASSITGPARNIQYF. Here the CDR3 DNA reads TGTGCCAGCAGTATTACAGGACCCGCAAGAAACATTCAGTACTTC.

V gene TRBV11-3 combines with J gene TRBJ2-7; D possibly corresponds to TRBD1 (5 bases). V was pared by 5 bases and J by 0 bases, with 11 bases between. Looked up from germline, CDR1 is SGHNT and CDR2 is YENEEA. The length of the CDR3 is 14 residues. This CDR3 reads CASSRRGVSYEQYV. In nucleotides, the CDR3 is TGTGCCAGCAGCCGAAGGGGTGTCTCCTACGAGCAGTACGTC.

The genes are TRBV6-5 and TRBJ2-7; 9 positions match TRBD2. Germline values: CDR1 MNHEY, CDR2 SVGAGI. The CDR3 totals 13 residues. Unmatched junction bases numbered 9, after V lost 10 bases and J lost 5 bases. The CDR3 here is CATRGTSMDEQYV. CDR3 sequence (DNA): TGTGCCACCCGGGGGACTAGCATGGACGAGCAGTACGTC.

The chain links TRBV4-2 to TRBJ1-1; TRBD1 might be the D (6 bases). Germline V gene sequence: CDR1 LGHNA, CDR2 YNFKEQ. The V end lost 0 bases, the J end lost 8 bases, and 13 bases lay between the germline ends. CDR3 size: 14 residues. Here the CDR3 reads CASSQDRGTGEAFF. In DNA, the CDR3 is TGTGCCAGCAGCCAAGATAGGGGGACCGGGGAAGCTTTCTTT.

The chain has TRBV3-1 (or the pseudogene TRBV3-2) and TRBJ1-1; D is ambiguous. The germline gives CDR1 LGHDT, CDR2 YNNKEL (reference sequence). This CDR3 has 12 amino acids. Trimming pared 6 bases from V and 0 bases from J, leaving 5 bases between. The CDR3 spells CASRLMNTEAFF. For the CDR3, the DNA is TGTGCCAGCAGACTGATGAACACTGAAGCTTTCTTT.

The chain links TRBV27 to TRBJ1-2; TRBD1 is a possible D gene (5 bases). The CDR3 covers 15 residues. CDR1 and CDR2 from the germline V gene are MNHEY and SMNVEV (reference sequence). V was shortened by 4 bases and J by 2 bases, with 14 bases between the two germline ends. The CDR3 bases are TGTGCCAGCAGTTCGCAACACACAGGAAACTATGGCTACACCTTC. Amino acids: CASSSQHTGNYGYTF.

This chain joins TRBV6-5 and TRBJ1-5, with D maybe TRBD1 (5 bases). V lost 6 bases, J lost 6 bases, and 18 bases lay in between. Germline V gives CDR1 MNHEY, CDR2 SVGAGI. There are 15 residues in the CDR3. CDR3 region: CASSPWEGWAQPQHF. Here the CDR3 DNA reads TGTGCCAGCAGCCCCTGGGAGGGGTGGGCTCAGCCCCAGCATTTT.

The rearrangement joins TRBV4-3 to TRBJ2-7; D is unresolved. Trimming left V 4 bases short and J 7 bases short, with 14 bases between. Germline lookup yields CDR1 LGHNA and CDR2 YSLEER. This CDR3 region has 13 residues. CDR3: CASSPTWAGEQYV. CDR3 nucleotide sequence: TGCGCCAGCAGCCCGACATGGGCTGGGGAGCAGTACGTC.